The 22 T cell receptor beta chains below were found in one sample sequenced in a study of regulatory T cells in long-lasting Graves disease. Construction of the TCR beta libraries employed iRepertoire HTBI primers in conjunction with Arm-PCR of CDR3 regions. TCRdb re-called the multiplex PCR reads through MiXCR, storing one row per CDR3 protein. The sample yields 500,000 or so distinct CDR3 sequences, 15% to 20% seen once. Time point of the sample: newly diagnosed GD, antithyroid drugs for less than 3 months. The TCR library was made from RNA that had been extracted from PBMCs in TRIzol. These records were also assigned to another study, of T cells in Graves' hyperthyroidism and ophthalmopathy.

The sequencing here drew on peripheral blood mononuclear cells (PBMCs), taken at new diagnosis, from a patient treated with antithyroid drugs. The receptor source for this set is a woman aged 40-60 years with Graves disease.

In its sample, this clonotype was seen a few times. An end of the junction differs from the germline gene, which may be a read error. The J gene is TRBJ1-2, the V gene TRBV6-1; a possible D gene is TRBD1 (6 bases). CDR3 size: 15 residues. The germline V gene has CDR1 MNHNS and CDR2 SASEGT. CDR3 sequence: CASREGQRPYYGYTF. CDR3 coding DNA: TGTGCCAGCAGAGAAGGACAGAGGCCCTACTATGGCTACACCTTC.

This clonotype was picked up many times. This sequence joins TRBV10-3 and TRBJ1-1, with D perhaps TRBD1 (5 bases). Germline V gene lookup returns CDR1 ENHRY and CDR2 SYGVKD. There are 14 residues in the CDR3. Trimming shortened V by 4 bases and J by 1 base, and 10 bases separated the two germline ends. In DNA, the CDR3 is TGTGCCATCAGTGCAGGGCTCGGGAACACTGAAGCTTTCTTT. Translated: CAISAGLGNTEAFF.

The V and J genes are TRBV15 and TRBJ2-7; 9 bases are a match to TRBD1. The CDR3 totals 15 residues. Germline lookup yields CDR1 LNHNV and CDR2 YYDKDF (reference sequence). V was clipped by 3 bases and J by 7 bases; unmatched bases: 10. The CDR3 sequence is CATSSDRGAGREQYF. In DNA form, the CDR3 reads TGTGCCACCAGCAGCGACAGGGGGGCAGGTCGGGAGCAGTACTTC.

This clonotype was detected many times. The chain recombines TRBV7-9 with TRBJ2-2; D gene unclear. The V and J ends lost 8 bases and 1 base respectively, with 11 bases between them. The CDR3 runs 14 residues. CDR1 and CDR2 (germline): SEHNR, FQNEAQ (reference sequence). CDR3 in DNA: TGTGCCAGCGGAAAAAGGGAGAACACCGGGGAGCTGTTTTTT. Its translation is CASGKRENTGELFF.

Ten or more counts support this clonotype. The rearrangement links TRBV7-2 to TRBJ1-2; D may be TRBD1 (6 bases). The CDR3 runs to 17 residues. Germline assignment: CDR1 SGHTA and CDR2 FQGNSA. V gave up 1 base and J gave up 4 bases, with 19 bases separating them. The CDR3, as DNA: TGTGCCAGCAGCTTAGTTAGCGGGACATATTATACCTATGGCTACACCTTC. Translation: CASSLVSGTYYTYGYTF.

This clonotype was seen only a few times. For the CDR3, the DNA is TGTGCCAGCTCACCGAGAACTGCCGGGACAGGGGGCGACTATGGCTACACCTTC. It translates to CASSPRTAGTGGDYGYTF. The V gene is TRBV18, the J gene TRBJ1-2; TRBD1 matches 12 bases. Germline V lookup: CDR1 KGHSH, CDR2 LQKENI. The V segment lost 3 bases and the J segment 3 bases; nucleotides outside the gene matches: 11. The CDR3 extends over 18 amino acids.

About this clonotype itself: Being one base from a much bigger clone, this may be a read error. This sequence joins TRBV10-2 and TRBJ1-1; tentative D call: TRBD1 (5 bases). The CDR3 loop spans 14 amino acids. Trimming took off 6 bases at V and 3 bases at J, with 14 bases between the two ends. In germline, CDR1 is WSHSY, CDR2 SAAADI. The CDR3 protein is CASSRQIADTEAFF. CDR3 nucleotide sequence: TGCGCCAGCAGCCGACAGATTGCGGACACTGAAGCTTTCTTT.

This clonotype was picked up many times. The genes are TRBV12-3 or TRBV12-4 and TRBJ1-1; D ambiguous. Trimming took 5 bases from V and 2 from J, leaving 15 bases between them. The CDR3 sequence is 15 residues long. The CDR3 loop is CASSPPEPLNTEAFF. The CDR3 DNA is TGTGCCAGCAGTCCCCCGGAACCTTTAAACACTGAAGCTTTCTTT.

The chain carries TRBV7-3 and TRBJ2-2; D possibly matches TRBD1 or TRBD2 (5 bases each). Germline V gene sequence: CDR1 SGHTA, CDR2 FQGTGA. V lost 0 bases and J 3 bases, leaving 8 bases between the germline ends. There are 15 residues in the CDR3. The DNA for the CDR3 is TGTGCCAGCAGCTTAACGGGGGAATACACCGGGGAGCTGTTTTTT. It encodes CASSLTGEYTGELFF.

This clonotype has just a few counts. The chain employs TRBV2 and TRBJ2-4; maybe TRBD1 (5 bases). V was pared by 8 bases and J by 6 bases, with 17 bases between. This CDR3 comprises 14 residues. Germline V gives CDR1 SNHLY, CDR2 FYNNEI. The CDR3: CASAPPQQGNIQYF. DNA of the CDR3: TGTGCCAGCGCCCCACCCCAGCAGGGAAACATTCAGTACTTC.

This clonotype was observed many times. The V and J genes are TRBV11-2 and TRBJ2-4, with 10 bases identical to TRBD1. The junction had 3 bases not matched to a gene; V was cut back by 11 bases and J by 5 bases. Germline assignment: CDR1 SGHAT and CDR2 FQNNGV. The CDR3 runs to 12 residues. CDR3 nucleotides: TGTGCCTCAGGACAGGGGGAAAACATTCAGTACTTC. Amino acid sequence: CASGQGENIQYF.

This clonotype has a count of ten or more. This chain joins TRBV7-2 and TRBJ2-4; TRBD1 matches at 8 bases. Trimming cost V 5 bases and J 0 bases; bases outside gene matches: 12. Germline loops: CDR1 SGHTA, CDR2 FQGNSA. CDR3 length: 18 residues. The CDR3 DNA follows: TGTGCCAGCAGCCGCGAAGGGGCAGGGGGCGAAGCCAAAAACATTCAGTACTTC. Amino acids: CASSREGAGGEAKNIQYF.

This clonotype was observed at least ten times. The J gene is TRBJ1-1, the V gene TRBV2, with D maybe TRBD1 (5 bases). The CDR3 has 13 residues. Germline lookup yields CDR1 SNHLY and CDR2 FYNNEI. V was clipped by 8 bases and J by 3 bases, with 13 bases between them. CDR3 nucleotides: TGTGCCAGCGTGGGACCCGTTGACACTGAAGCTTTCTTT. This gives the protein CASVGPVDTEAFF.

This clonotype was found a few times. The chain has TRBV7-2 and TRBJ1-5; tentative D call: TRBD1 (6 bases). Per the germline V gene, CDR1 is SGHTA and CDR2 is FQGNSA. V was clipped by 3 bases and J by 7 bases, with 16 bases between them. The CDR3 is 15 amino acids. The CDR3 DNA reads TGTGCCAGCAGCTTCGTAGGAGGGGGAGACCAGCCCCAGCATTTT. Translation gives CASSFVGGGDQPQHF.

This clonotype was seen a handful of times. The rearrangement links TRBV18 to TRBJ2-5, with D tentatively TRBD1 (5 bases). The better agreement between TRBJ2-1 and the DNA end casts doubt on the J call. This CDR3 is built from 15 residues. CDR1 KGHSH and CDR2 LQKENI come from the germline V gene. The CDR3 sequence is CASSPYSGFRNEQFF. DNA of the CDR3: TGTGCCAGCTCACCTTATTCAGGGTTTCGCAATGAGCAGTTCTTC.

The V gene is TRBV13, the J gene TRBJ2-5; D gene unclear. The CDR3 extends over 14 amino acids. V was pared by 1 base and J by 1 base, with 7 bases between. Germline CDR1 and CDR2: PRHDT and FYEKMQ (reference sequence). The CDR3: CASSLAAAQETQYF. CDR3 DNA: TGTGCCAGCAGCTTAGCCGCGGCCCAAGAGACCCAGTACTTC.

Ten or more counts support this clonotype. The rearrangement joins TRBV2 to TRBJ2-7; possibly TRBD2 for D (6 bases). The ends were cut back, 7 bases at V and 7 bases at J, with 14 bases in the middle. Germline-derived CDR1 and CDR2 are SNHLY and FYNNEI. The CDR3 extends over 12 amino acids. CDR3 region: CASIATRGEQYF. The CDR3 DNA reads TGTGCCAGCATCGCGACCCGGGGGGAGCAGTACTTC. The entire variable domain, with the rest obtained from reference TRBV2 and TRBJ2-7, is as follows: EPEVTQTPSHQVTQMGQEVILRCVPISNHLYFYWYRQILGQKVEFLVSFYNNEISEKSEIFDDQFSVERPDGSNFTLKIRSTKLEDSAMYFCASIATRGEQYFGPGTRLTVT.

Comments on this clonotype: An end of the junction differs from the germline gene, which may be a read error. The chain is built from TRBV12-3 or TRBV12-4 and TRBJ2-7, with D unclear. The CDR3 runs to 11 residues. CDR3 sequence reads: CASSASCEQYF. As DNA, the CDR3 is TGTGCCAGCAGTGCATCCTGCGAGCAGTACTTC.

This clonotype was detected many times. J is TRBJ2-7 and V is TRBV3-1, with D possibly TRBD2 on 5 matching bases. The CDR3 has 14 residues. From germline, CDR1 is LGHDT and CDR2 YNNKEL (reference sequence). The ends were cut back, 4 bases at V and 0 bases at J, with 10 bases in the middle. The CDR3 nucleotides are TGTGCCAGCAGCCGTGGGAGCGGCTCCTACGAGCAGTACTTC. It translates to CASSRGSGSYEQYF.

Points on this clonotype: This may come from a read error, since a much larger clone is one base off. The chain is built from TRBV3-1 and TRBJ2-1, with 7 bases lining up with TRBD1. The CDR3 covers 14 residues. Germline CDR1 and CDR2: LGHDT and YNNKEL (reference sequence). The junction had 8 bases not matched to a gene; V was cut back by 2 bases and J by 10 bases. The CDR3 reads CASSQQGVPYEQFF. Here the CDR3 DNA reads TGTGCCAGCAGCCAACAGGGGGTACCCTACGAGCAGTTCTTC.

This clonotype was detected ten times or more. V is TRBV7-3 and J is TRBJ2-1; 10 nucleotides line up with TRBD2. Germline loops: CDR1 SGHTA, CDR2 FQGTGA. The CDR3 length is 16 residues. Unmatched junction bases numbered 9, after V lost 3 bases and J lost 7 bases. As DNA, the CDR3 is TGTGCCAGCAGCTTTGCAGCGGGGGGGATTGATAATGAGCAGTTCTTC. This gives the protein CASSFAAGGIDNEQFF. Combining the CDR3 with reference TRBV7-3 and TRBJ2-1 gives the whole variable domain GAGVSQTPSNKVTEKGKYVELRCDPISGHTALYWYRQSLGQGPEFLIYFQGTGAADDSGLPNDRFFAVRPEGSVSTLKIQRTERGDSAVYLCASSFAAGGIDNEQFFGPGTRLTVL.

At least ten counts were recorded for this clonotype. The chain uses TRBV28 and TRBJ2-3; possible D gene TRBD1, 6 bases. Germline CDR1 reads MDHEN; CDR2 reads SYDVKM. Trimming removed 5 bases at V and 3 bases at J, with 12 bases between. The CDR3 spans 14 residues. CDR3: CASSPTGQTDTQYF. The CDR3 DNA sequence: TGTGCCAGCAGTCCAACCGGACAGACAGATACGCAGTATTTT.